Listed here is a single T cell receptor (beta chain). Its target is not known. This sample stems from a study of response to subunit inactivated influenza vaccine. From the RT-PCR reads, TCRdb called clonotypes with MiXCR, one entry per CDR3 protein. In the table there are some 850,000 distinct CDR3 sequences, around 20% of which are singletons. V lost 0 bases, J lost 2 bases, and 11 bases lay in between. Germline values: CDR1 LGHDT, CDR2 YNNKEL (reference sequence). This CDR3 has 17 amino acids. Study-wide results and caveats: The authors offered the suggestion that each seasonal influenza vaccination recruits few new T cells.

The source was PBMCs from blood, collected more than 4 days after vaccination. The clonotype comes from a man aged 45-65 years who received an inactivated influenza vaccine. The genes are TRBV3-1 and TRBJ2-6; D may be TRBD1 (6 bases). The CDR3 DNA follows: TGTGCCAGCAGCCAAGATTACAGGGTAGCTGGGGCCAACGTCCTGACTTTC. It is translated as CASSQDYRVAGANVLTF.